The 3 T cell receptor beta chains presented below share a single source sample, sequenced in a study of CD8+ T cells in alopecia areata. After isolation, RNA underwent reverse transcription to generate cDNA as the sequencing template. The method was immunoSEQ multiplex PCR; TCRdb's version includes in-frame clones alone and lacks a portion of them. The repertoire holds approximately 180,000 clones, with approximately 55% as singletons. This sample's treatment: oral pan-JAK inhibitor, 5-10 mg twice daily. Material: CD8+ T cells sorted from blood, obtained at week 24, from a patient treated with tofacitinib. These receptors originate from a human donor with alopecia areata.

This clone has more than one count but fewer than ten. The genes are TRBV7-8 and TRBJ1-6; D is uncertain. V was trimmed by 1 base and J by 6 bases, leaving 10 bases between them. From germline, CDR1 is SGHVS and CDR2 FQNEAQ. CDR3 length: 15 residues. The CDR3, as DNA: TGTGCCAGCAGCTTAGGTCCTAGCTTTAATTCACCCCTCCACTTT. Its translation is CASSLGPSFNSPLHF.

The chain carries TRBV13 and TRBJ1-1; D is unclear. CDR3 size: 16 residues. Trimming removed 0 bases from V and 1 base from J, with 12 bases in between. From germline, CDR1 is PRHDT and CDR2 FYEKMQ (reference sequence). CDR3: CASSLGSTPRNTEAFF. In DNA, the CDR3 is TGTGCCAGCAGCTTAGGATCCACTCCGAGGAACACTGAAGCTTTCTTT.

The chain joins TRBV29-1 to TRBJ1-1; 8 nucleotides match TRBD1. The CDR3 totals 12 residues. The germline gives CDR1 SQVTM, CDR2 ANQGSEA. Trimming at V came to 6 bases and at J to 1 base, leaving 1 base not matched to a gene. The CDR3 bases are TGCAGCGTCGGACAGGGGAACACTGAAGCTTTCTTT. Encoded protein: CSVGQGNTEAFF.